What follows describes a single TCR beta chain. This entry comes from a study of radiotherapy plus CTLA-4 blockade in lung cancer. V was pared by 2 bases and J by 7 bases, with 10 bases between. CDR1 is SGHNT, CDR2 YYREEE, per germline (reference sequence). The CDR3 totals 13 residues. Some clones are missing from TCRdb's copy, which holds only in-frame ones; the method was immunoSEQ multiplex PCR. The sample includes about 60,000 clones, 77% of them seen just once. This clonotype originated in a human donor with non-small cell lung cancer who had a partial response to radiotherapy plus ipilimumab. The material sequenced was peripheral blood, taken from a patient treated with radiotherapy plus ipilimumab. The chain has TRBV5-4 and TRBJ1-3; weak D call: TRBD1 (5 bases). This chain's CDR3 is CASSFFGGNTIYF. The CDR3 nucleotides read TGTGCCAGCAGCTTCTTTGGGGGGAACACCATATATTTT.